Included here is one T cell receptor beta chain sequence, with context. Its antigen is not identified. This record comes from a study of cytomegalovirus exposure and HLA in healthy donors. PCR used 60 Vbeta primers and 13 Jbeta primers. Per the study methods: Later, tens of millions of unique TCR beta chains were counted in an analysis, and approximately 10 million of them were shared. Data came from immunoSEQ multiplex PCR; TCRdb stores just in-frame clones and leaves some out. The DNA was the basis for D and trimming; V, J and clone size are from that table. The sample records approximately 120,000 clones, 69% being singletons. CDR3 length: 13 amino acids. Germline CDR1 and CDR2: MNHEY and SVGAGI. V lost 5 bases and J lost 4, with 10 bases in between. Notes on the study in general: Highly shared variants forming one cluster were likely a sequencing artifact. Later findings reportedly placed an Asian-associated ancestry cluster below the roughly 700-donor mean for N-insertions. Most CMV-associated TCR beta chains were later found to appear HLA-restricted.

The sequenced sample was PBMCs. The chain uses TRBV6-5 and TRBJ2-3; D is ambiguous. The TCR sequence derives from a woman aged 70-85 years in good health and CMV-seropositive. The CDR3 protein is CASSPLVADTQYF. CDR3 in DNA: TGTGCCAGCAGTCCCTTAGTCGCAGATACGCAGTATTTT.